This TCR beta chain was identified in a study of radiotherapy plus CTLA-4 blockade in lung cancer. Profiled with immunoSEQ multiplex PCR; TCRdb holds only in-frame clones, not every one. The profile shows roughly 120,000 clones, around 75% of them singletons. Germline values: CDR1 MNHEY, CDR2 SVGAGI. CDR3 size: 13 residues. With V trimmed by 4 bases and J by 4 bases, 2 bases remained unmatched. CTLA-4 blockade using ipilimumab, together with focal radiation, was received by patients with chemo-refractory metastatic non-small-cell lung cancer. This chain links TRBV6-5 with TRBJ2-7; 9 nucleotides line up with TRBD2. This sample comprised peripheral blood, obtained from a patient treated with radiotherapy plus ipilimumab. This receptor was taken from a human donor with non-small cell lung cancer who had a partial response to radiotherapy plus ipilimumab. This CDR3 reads CASSLAGGYEQYF. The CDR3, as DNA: TGTGCCAGCAGTTTGGCGGGAGGGTACGAGCAGTACTTC.